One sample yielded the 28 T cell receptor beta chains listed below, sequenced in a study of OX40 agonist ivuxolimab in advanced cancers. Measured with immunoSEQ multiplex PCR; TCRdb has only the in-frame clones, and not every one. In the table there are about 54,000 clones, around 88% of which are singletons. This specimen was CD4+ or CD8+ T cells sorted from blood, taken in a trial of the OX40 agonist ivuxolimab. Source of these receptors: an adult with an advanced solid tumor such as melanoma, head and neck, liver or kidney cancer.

This chain's CDR3 is CASSLSLGTDTQYF. CDR3 sequence (DNA): TGTGCCAGCAGCTTATCGCTAGGGACAGATACGCAGTATTTT. The rearrangement uses TRBV7-9 and TRBJ2-3; D unresolved. This CDR3 region has 14 residues. Trimming took off 2 bases at V and 3 bases at J, with 9 bases between the two ends. Germline CDR1 is SEHNR and CDR2 is FQNEAQ (reference sequence).

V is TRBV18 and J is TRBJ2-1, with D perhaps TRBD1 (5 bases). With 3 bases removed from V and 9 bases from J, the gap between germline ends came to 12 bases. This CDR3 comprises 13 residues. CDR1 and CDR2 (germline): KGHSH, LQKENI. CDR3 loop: CASSPTATLEQFF. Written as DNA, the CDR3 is TGTGCCAGCTCACCGACAGCCACGCTTGAGCAGTTCTTC.

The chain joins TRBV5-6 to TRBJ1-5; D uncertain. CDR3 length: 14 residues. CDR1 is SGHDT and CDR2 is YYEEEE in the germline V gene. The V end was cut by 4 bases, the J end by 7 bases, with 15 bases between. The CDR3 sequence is CASSEQTREQPQHF. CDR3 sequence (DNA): TGTGCCAGCAGCGAGCAGACGAGAGAGCAGCCCCAGCATTTT.

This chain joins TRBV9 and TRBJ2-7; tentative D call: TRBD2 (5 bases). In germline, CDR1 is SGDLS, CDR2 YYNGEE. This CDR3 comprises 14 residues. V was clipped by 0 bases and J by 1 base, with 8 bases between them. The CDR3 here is CASSVGQRSYEQYF. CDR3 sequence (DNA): TGTGCCAGCAGCGTAGGCCAGCGGTCCTACGAGCAGTACTTC.

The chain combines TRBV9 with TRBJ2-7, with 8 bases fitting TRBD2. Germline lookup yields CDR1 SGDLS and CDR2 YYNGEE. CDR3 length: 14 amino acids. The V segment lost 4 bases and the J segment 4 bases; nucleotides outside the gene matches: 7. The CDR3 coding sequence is TGTGCCAGCAGCCCCACCGGGACTAGTTACGAGCAGTACTTC. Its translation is CASSPTGTSYEQYF.

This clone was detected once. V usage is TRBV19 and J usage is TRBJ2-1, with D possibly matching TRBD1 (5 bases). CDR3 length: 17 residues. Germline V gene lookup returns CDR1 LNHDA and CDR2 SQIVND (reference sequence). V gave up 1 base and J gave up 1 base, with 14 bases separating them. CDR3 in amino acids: CASSIAGRPGSYNEQFF. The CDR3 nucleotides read TGTGCCAGTAGTATAGCCGGAAGGCCAGGGTCCTACAATGAGCAGTTCTTC.

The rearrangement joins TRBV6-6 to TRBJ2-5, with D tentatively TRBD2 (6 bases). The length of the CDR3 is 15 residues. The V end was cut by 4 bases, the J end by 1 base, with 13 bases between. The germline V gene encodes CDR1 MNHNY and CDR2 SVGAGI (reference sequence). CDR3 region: CASSSAGSLQETQYF. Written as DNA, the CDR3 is TGTGCCAGCAGTTCGGCGGGAAGCCTCCAAGAGACCCAGTACTTC.

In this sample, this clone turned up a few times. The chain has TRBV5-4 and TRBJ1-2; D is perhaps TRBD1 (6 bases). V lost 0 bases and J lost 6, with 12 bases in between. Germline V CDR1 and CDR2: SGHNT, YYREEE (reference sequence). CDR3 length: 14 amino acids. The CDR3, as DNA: TGTGCCAGCAGCTTGGACAGGGAGGTACATGGCTACACCTTC. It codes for CASSLDREVHGYTF.

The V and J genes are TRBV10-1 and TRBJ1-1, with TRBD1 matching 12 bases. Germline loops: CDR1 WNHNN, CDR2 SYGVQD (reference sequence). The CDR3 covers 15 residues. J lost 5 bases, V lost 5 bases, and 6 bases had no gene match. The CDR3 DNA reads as TGCGCCAGCAGTCCCGGGACAGGGGGCCGGACTGAAGCTTTCTTT. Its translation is CASSPGTGGRTEAFF.

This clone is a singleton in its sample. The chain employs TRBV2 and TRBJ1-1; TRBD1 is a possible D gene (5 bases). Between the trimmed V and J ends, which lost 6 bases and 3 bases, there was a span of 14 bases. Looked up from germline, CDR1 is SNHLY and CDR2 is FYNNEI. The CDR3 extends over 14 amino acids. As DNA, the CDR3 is TGTGCCAGCAGACTTTCAGGGTCGGACACTGAAGCTTTCTTT. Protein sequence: CASRLSGSDTEAFF.

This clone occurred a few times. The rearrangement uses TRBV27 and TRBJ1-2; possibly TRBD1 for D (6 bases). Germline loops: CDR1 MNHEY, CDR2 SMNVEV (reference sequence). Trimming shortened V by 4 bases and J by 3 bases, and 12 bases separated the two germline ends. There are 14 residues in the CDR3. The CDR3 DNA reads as TGTGCCAGCAGTTCCACAGGGTCGGACTATGGCTACACCTTC. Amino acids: CASSSTGSDYGYTF.

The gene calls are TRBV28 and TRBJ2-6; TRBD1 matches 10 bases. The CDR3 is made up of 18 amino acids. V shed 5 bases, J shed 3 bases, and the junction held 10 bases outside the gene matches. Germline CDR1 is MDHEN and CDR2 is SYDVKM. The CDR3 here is CASSPAGTGAGGANVLTF. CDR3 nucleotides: TGTGCCAGCAGTCCAGCCGGGACAGGGGCAGGTGGGGCCAACGTCCTGACTTTC.

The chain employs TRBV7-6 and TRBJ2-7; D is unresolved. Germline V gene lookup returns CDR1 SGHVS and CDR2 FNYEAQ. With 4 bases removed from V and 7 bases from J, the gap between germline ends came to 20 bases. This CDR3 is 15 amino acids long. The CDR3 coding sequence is TGTGCCAGCAGCTCCCAATCTAGAGAAACGGGTGAGCAGTACTTC. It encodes CASSSQSRETGEQYF.

DNA for the CDR3: TGTGCCAGTAGTCCCTGGACAGAGCGGGCAGAGAACACTGAAGCTTTCTTT. Its protein product is CASSPWTERAENTEAFF. This chain links TRBV19 with TRBJ1-1, with D possibly TRBD1 on 6 matching bases. Trimming pared 5 bases from V and 1 base from J, leaving 20 bases between. Germline CDR1 and CDR2: LNHDA and SQIVND (reference sequence). CDR3 length: 17 residues.

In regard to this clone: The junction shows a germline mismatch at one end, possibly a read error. CDR3 in amino acids: CASSLGQDGQPQHF. The CDR3 DNA sequence: TGTGCTAGCAGCTTAGGACAGGATGGTCAGCCCCAGCATTTT. The rearrangement joins TRBV7-7 to TRBJ1-5; 7 nucleotides match TRBD1. CDR1 SSHAT and CDR2 FNYEAQ come from the germline V gene (reference sequence). The CDR3 is 14 residues long.

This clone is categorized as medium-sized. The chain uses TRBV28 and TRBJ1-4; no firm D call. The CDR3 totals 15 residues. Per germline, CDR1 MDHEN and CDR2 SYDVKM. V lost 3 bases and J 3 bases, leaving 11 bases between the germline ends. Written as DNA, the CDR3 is TGTGCCAGCAGTTTTCCAGAGCCATCTAATGAAAAACTGTTTTTT. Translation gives CASSFPEPSNEKLFF.

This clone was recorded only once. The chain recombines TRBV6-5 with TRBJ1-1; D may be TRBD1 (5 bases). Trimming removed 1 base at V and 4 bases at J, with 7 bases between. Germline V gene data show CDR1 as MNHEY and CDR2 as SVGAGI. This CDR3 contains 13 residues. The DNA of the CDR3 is TGTGCCAGCAGTTACTTCGGGGGCACTGAAGCTTTCTTT. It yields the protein CASSYFGGTEAFF.

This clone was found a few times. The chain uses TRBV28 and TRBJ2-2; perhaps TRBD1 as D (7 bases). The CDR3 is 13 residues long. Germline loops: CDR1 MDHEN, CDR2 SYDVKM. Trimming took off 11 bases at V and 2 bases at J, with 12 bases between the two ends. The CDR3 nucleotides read TGTGCCTTGGAGGGGGCAAACACCGGGGAGCTGTTTTTT. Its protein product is CALEGANTGELFF.

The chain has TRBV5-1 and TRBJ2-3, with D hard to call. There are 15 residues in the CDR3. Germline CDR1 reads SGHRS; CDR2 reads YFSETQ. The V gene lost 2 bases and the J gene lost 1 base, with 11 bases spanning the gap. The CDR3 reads CASSLGNKRTDTQYF. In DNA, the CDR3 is TGCGCCAGCAGCTTAGGGAACAAGCGCACAGATACGCAGTATTTT.

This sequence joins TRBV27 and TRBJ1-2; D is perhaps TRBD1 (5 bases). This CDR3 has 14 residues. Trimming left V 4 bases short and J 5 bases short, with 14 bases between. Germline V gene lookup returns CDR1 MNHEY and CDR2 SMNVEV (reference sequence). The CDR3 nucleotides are TGTGCCAGCAGTTCGGCAGGGCGCCTTTATGGCTACACCTTC. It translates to CASSSAGRLYGYTF.

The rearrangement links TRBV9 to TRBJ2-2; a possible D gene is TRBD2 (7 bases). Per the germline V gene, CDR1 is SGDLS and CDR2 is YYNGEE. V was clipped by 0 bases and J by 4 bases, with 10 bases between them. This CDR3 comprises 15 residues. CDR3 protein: CASSVGGGGTGELFF. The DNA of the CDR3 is TGTGCCAGCAGCGTAGGGGGAGGGGGCACCGGGGAGCTGTTTTTT.

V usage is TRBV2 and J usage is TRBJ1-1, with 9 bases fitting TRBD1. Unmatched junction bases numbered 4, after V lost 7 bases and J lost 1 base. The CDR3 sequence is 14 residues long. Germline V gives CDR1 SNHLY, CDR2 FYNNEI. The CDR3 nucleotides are TGTGCCAGCACCCAGGGACAGGGGAACACTGAAGCTTTCTTT. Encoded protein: CASTQGQGNTEAFF.

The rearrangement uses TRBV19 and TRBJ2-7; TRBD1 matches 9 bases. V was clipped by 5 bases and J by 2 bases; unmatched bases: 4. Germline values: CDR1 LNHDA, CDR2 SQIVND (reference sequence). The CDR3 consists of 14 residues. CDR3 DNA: TGTGCCAGTAGTTTTAGACAGGGGGCCTACGAGCAGTACTTC. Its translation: CASSFRQGAYEQYF.

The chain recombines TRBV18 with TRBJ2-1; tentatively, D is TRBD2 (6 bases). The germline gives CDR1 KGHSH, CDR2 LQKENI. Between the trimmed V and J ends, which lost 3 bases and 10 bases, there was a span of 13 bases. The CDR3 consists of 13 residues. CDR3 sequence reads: CASSPVGGEEQFF. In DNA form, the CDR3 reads TGTGCCAGCTCACCGGTAGGAGGGGAGGAGCAGTTCTTC.

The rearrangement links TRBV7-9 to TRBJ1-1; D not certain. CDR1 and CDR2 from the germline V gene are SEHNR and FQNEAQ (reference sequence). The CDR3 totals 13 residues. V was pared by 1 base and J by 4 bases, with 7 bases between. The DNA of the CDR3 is TGTGCCAGCAGCTTAGATTCGGTCACTGAAGCTTTCTTT. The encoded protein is CASSLDSVTEAFF.

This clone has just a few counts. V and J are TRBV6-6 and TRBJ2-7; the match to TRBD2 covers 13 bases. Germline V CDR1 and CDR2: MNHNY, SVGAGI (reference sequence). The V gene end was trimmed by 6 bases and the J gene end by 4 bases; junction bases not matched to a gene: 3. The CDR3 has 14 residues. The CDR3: CASSKTSGRYEQYF. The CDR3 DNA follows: TGTGCCAGCAGCAAGACTAGCGGGAGGTACGAGCAGTACTTC.

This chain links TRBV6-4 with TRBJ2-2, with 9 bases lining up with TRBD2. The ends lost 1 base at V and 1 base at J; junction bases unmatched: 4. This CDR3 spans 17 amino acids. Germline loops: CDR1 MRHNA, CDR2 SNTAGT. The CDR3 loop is CASSDFATSGNTGELFF. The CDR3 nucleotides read TGTGCCAGCAGTGACTTCGCGACTAGCGGGAACACCGGGGAGCTGTTTTTT.

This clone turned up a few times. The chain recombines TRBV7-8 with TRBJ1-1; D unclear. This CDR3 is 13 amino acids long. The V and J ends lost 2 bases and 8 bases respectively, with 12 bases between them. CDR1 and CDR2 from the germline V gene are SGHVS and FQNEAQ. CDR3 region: CASSLKGYREAFF. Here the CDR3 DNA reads TGTGCCAGCAGCTTAAAGGGATACCGCGAAGCTTTCTTT.